The clone carrying this T cell receptor (beta chain) was seen only a few times. Its antigen is undetermined. This entry belongs to a study of identical twins. Germline loops: CDR1 SGHRS, CDR2 YFSETQ. This CDR3 has 15 residues. V was pared by 2 bases and J by 5 bases, with 8 bases of the junction left unmatched. Study-level findings and limits: Reduced insertions were recorded for abundant cord blood beta clonotypes, with no such pattern in memory repertoires.

TCRdb reprocessed the 5' RACE reads via MiXCR and lists one record per CDR3 protein. The table shows 400,000 to 650,000 distinct CDR3 sequences, with 22% occurring only once. A further study also used this sample, focusing on T cells expressing NK-cell markers. From that second work: Sequencing of TCR beta repertoires drew on sorted CD3+CD56+NKG2C+, CD3+CD56+NKG2C- and CD3+CD56-NKG2C+ T cells. There were a few donors in whom these clonotypes also led the CD3+CD56-NKG2C+ fraction. Evidence did not settle whether expanded NKG2C+ T cell clones targeted HCMV.

Sequenced sample: CD4+ T cells sorted from blood. The V and J genes are TRBV5-1 and TRBJ2-5, with 8 bases identical to TRBD1. The clonotype originates from a woman between 18 and 29 years old in good health. This CDR3 reads CASSFATGVRETQYF. The CDR3 nucleotides read TGCGCCAGCAGCTTCGCGACAGGGGTGCGGGAGACCCAGTACTTC.